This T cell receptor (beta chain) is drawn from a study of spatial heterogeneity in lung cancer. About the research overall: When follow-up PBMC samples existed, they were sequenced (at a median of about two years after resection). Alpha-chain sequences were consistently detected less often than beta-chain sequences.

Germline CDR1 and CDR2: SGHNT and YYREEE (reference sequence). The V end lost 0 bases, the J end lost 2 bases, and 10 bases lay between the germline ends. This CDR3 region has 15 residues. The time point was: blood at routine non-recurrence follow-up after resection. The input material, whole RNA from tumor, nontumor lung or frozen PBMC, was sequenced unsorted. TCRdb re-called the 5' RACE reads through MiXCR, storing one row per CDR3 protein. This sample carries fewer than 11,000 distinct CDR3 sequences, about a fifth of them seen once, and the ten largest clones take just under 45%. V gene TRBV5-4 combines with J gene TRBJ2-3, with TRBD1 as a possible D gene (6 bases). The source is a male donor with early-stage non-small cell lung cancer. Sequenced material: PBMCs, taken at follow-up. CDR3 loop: CASSLGDTYTDTQYF. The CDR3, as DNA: TGTGCCAGCAGCTTGGGGGACACATACACAGATACGCAGTATTTT. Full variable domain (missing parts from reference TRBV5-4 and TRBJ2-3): ETGVTQSPTHLIKTRGQQVTLRCSSQSGHNTVSWYQQALGQGPQFIFQYYREEENGRGNFPPRFSGLQFPNYSSELNVNALELDDSALYLCASSLGDTYTDTQYFGPGTRLTVL.